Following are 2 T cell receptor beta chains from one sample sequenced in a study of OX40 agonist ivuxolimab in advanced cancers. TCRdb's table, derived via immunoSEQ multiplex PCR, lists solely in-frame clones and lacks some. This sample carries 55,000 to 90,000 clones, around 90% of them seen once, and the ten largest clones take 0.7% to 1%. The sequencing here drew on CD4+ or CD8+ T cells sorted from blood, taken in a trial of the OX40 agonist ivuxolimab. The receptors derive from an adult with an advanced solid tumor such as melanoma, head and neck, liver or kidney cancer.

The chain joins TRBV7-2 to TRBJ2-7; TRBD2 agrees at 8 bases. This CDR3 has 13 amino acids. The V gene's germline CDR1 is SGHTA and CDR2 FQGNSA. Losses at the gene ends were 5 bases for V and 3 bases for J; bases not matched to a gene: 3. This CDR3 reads CASSPTSGYEQYF. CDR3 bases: TGTGCCAGCAGCCCCACTAGCGGCTACGAGCAGTACTTC.

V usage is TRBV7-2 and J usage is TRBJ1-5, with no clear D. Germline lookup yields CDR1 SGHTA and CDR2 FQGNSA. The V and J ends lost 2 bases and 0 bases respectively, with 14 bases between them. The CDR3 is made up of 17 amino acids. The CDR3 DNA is TGTGCCAGCAGCTTAAATTCTGCGGGGAATAGCAATCAGCCCCAGCATTTT. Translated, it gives CASSLNSAGNSNQPQHF.